Listed below are T cell receptor beta chains from one sample, sequenced in a study of blood T cell repertoires in COVID-19. Assay used: immunoSEQ multiplex PCR; TCRdb lists only in-frame clones, some missing. The data contain just over 300,000 clones, around nine tenths of them seen just once; the ten biggest clones take up over 1.5%. The sequenced sample consisted of peripheral blood. The receptors were gathered from a woman aged 25 to 45 with COVID-19, enrolled during active disease. Both conserved end residues are part of each CDR3. A D gene is named only where the DNA matches it firmly. The listing skips clone size in some rows; elsewhere it reads once, few, many or a size class.

cdr3_aa	cdr3_nt	j_call	v_call	cdr3_length	clone_size	d_call
CASSHTGGYTEAFF	TGTGCCAGCAGCCATACAGGGGGCTACACTGAAGCTTTCTTT	TRBJ1-1	TRBV3-1/TRBV3-2	14	NA	TRBD1
CASSQETGTGNTIYF	TGCGCCAGCAGCCAAGAGACAGGGACGGGAAACACCATATATTTT	TRBJ1-3	TRBV4-3	15	NA	TRBD1
CASSYYRGGHTGELFF	TGTGCCAGCAGTTACTACCGGGGGGGCCACACCGGGGAGCTGTTTTTT	TRBJ2-2	TRBV6-5	16	NA	TRBD2
CASSHRVEGLPTEAFF	TGTGCCAGCAGCCACCGGGTGGAGGGACTGCCCACTGAAGCTTTCTTT	TRBJ1-1	TRBV7-9	16	NA	NA
CASSLGQVYGYTF	TGTGCCAGCAGCTTAGGACAGGTCTATGGCTACACCTTC	TRBJ1-2	TRBV7-9	13	NA	NA
CASSPTDREVNTIYF	TGTGCCAGCAGCCCGACGGACAGGGAAGTGAACACCATATATTTT	TRBJ1-3	TRBV7-9	15	NA	TRBD1
CASSPHLRDRGANVLTF	TGTGCCAGCAGCCCACATCTTAGGGACAGGGGGGCCAACGTCCTGACTTTC	TRBJ2-6	TRBV7-3	17	NA	TRBD1
CASSDAQDNEQFF	TGTGCCAGCAGTGATGCCCAGGACAATGAGCAGTTCTTC	TRBJ2-1	TRBV6-1	13	NA	NA
CASSSGTIAVYEQYF	TGTGCCAGCAGCTCCGGGACTATAGCGGTCTACGAGCAGTACTTC	TRBJ2-7	TRBV5-5	15	NA	TRBD2
CASSRGEKETQYF	TGTGCCAGCAGCCGGGGGGAGAAAGAGACCCAGTACTTC	TRBJ2-5	TRBV7-3	13	many	TRBD2
CASSLRTGGGYTF	TGTGCCAGCAGTCTCAGGACCGGGGGAGGCTACACCTTC	TRBJ1-2	TRBV27	13	NA	NA
CASSEYVAGGRYGYTF	TGTGCCAGCAGTGAATATGTGGCAGGGGGGCGCTATGGCTACACCTTC	TRBJ1-2	TRBV2	16	NA	TRBD1
CASSLAGVATEAFF	TGTGCCAGCAGCTTAGCGGGGGTTGCCACTGAAGCTTTCTTT	TRBJ1-1	TRBV11-3	14	once	NA
CASSLRGSNTEAFF	TGTGCCAGCAGCTTACGGGGGTCGAACACTGAAGCTTTCTTT	TRBJ1-1	TRBV7-9	14	NA	NA
CASSLQDMSTDTQYF	TGTGCCAGCAGTTTACAGGACATGAGCACAGATACGCAGTATTTT	TRBJ2-3	TRBV28	15	once	NA
CASSQESAGGSYEQYF	TGCGCCAGCAGCCAAGAGTCCGCGGGGGGGAGCTACGAGCAGTACTTC	TRBJ2-7	TRBV4-3	16	NA	TRBD2
CASSVGSRNTGELFF	TGTGCCAGCAGCGTCGGGAGTAGAAACACCGGGGAGCTGTTTTTT	TRBJ2-2	TRBV9	15	NA	NA
CASSLVARSSEQFF	TGTGCCAGCAGCTTAGTCGCCCGGTCTAGCGAGCAGTTCTTC	TRBJ2-1	TRBV7-2	14	NA	NA
CASSPPSMAGQGITGELFF	TGTGCCAGCTCACCACCGAGTATGGCTGGACAGGGAATCACCGGGGAGCTGTTTTTT	TRBJ2-2	TRBV18	19	NA	TRBD1
CASARRETNSPLHF	TGTGCCAGTGCAAGACGGGAGACCAATTCACCCCTCCACTTT	TRBJ1-6	TRBV19	14	NA	NA
CASSPSTSGWQETQYF	TGTGCCAGCAGCCCTAGTACGTCAGGGTGGCAAGAGACCCAGTACTTC	TRBJ2-5	TRBV7-9	16	NA	NA
CASRAGDRGSDEAFF	TGTGCCAGCAGGGCGGGGGACAGGGGGTCCGATGAAGCTTTCTTT	TRBJ1-1	TRBV28	15	NA	TRBD1
CASSLERVDLDTQYF	TGCGCCAGCAGCTTGGAACGGGTCGACCTGGATACGCAGTATTTT	TRBJ2-3	TRBV5-1	15	NA	NA
CASSRSEARGEQYF	TGTGCCAGCAGCCGTTCAGAGGCCCGGGGCGAGCAGTACTTC	TRBJ2-7	TRBV7-2	14	once	NA
CASSLSGFNQPQHF	TGTGCCAGCAGTTTATCAGGGTTCAATCAGCCCCAGCATTTT	TRBJ1-5	TRBV28	14	NA	NA
CAIRGTQVYEQYF	TGTGCCATCAGGGGGACTCAGGTCTACGAGCAGTACTTC	TRBJ2-7	TRBV10-3	13	few	NA
CASSSKLEEELNYGYTF	TGTGCCAGCAGCTCAAAACTGGAGGAGGAACTAAACTATGGCTACACCTTC	TRBJ1-2	TRBV11-3	17	NA	NA
CASRRQGDNSPLHF	TGTGCCAGCAGGAGACAGGGGGATAATTCACCCCTCCACTTT	TRBJ1-6	TRBV27	14	NA	TRBD1
CASSSQLAGLGETQYF	TGTGCCAGCAGCTCGCAACTAGCGGGACTAGGAGAGACCCAGTACTTC	TRBJ2-5	TRBV13	16	NA	TRBD2
CASSDSVRGGYTF	TGTGCCAGCAGTGATTCCGTAAGAGGAGGCTACACCTTC	TRBJ1-2	TRBV6-1	13	NA	NA
CASSLRGVAGGLGELFF	TGTGCCAGCAGCCTAAGAGGAGTAGCGGGGGGTCTCGGGGAGCTGTTTTTT	TRBJ2-2	TRBV3-1/TRBV3-2	17	NA	TRBD2
CASSESWASGANVLTF	TGTGCCAGCAGTGAAAGTTGGGCCTCTGGGGCCAACGTCCTGACTTTC	TRBJ2-6	TRBV6-1	16	NA	NA
CASSLRSNQPQHF	TGTGCCAGCAGCTTGCGTAGCAATCAGCCCCAGCATTTT	TRBJ1-5	TRBV7-2	13	NA	NA
CASSPIFAGQNSPLHF	TGTGCCAGCAGCCCCATTTTCGCAGGGCAAAATTCACCCCTCCACTTT	TRBJ1-6	TRBV28	16	NA	NA
CASTPHRGQDGYTF	TGTGCCAGCACCCCCCACAGGGGGCAAGATGGCTACACCTTC	TRBJ1-2	TRBV7-2	14	NA	TRBD1
CASSHGTSDGEQFF	TGCGCCAGCAGCCATGGGACTAGCGACGGTGAGCAGTTCTTC	TRBJ2-1	TRBV4-1	14	NA	TRBD2
CASSLSAFGENNSPLHF	TGTGCCAGCAGCTTAAGCGCGTTCGGGGAAAATAATTCACCCCTCCACTTT	TRBJ1-6	TRBV7-8	17	NA	NA
CASRPTRFDPLRQPQHF	TGTGCCAGTAGACCAACTCGGTTCGACCCGCTCAGGCAGCCCCAGCATTTT	TRBJ1-5	TRBV19	17	NA	NA
CASSLISGQSNIQYF	TGTGCCAGCAGCTTAATCAGTGGACAGTCAAACATTCAGTACTTC	TRBJ2-4	TRBV11-3	15	NA	NA
CASRDRGPEAFF	TGTGCCAGCAGAGACAGGGGCCCTGAAGCTTTCTTT	TRBJ1-1	TRBV2	12	once	TRBD1
CASSPGLLANYGYTF	TGTGCCAGCAGCCCAGGATTACTCGCTAACTATGGCTACACCTTC	TRBJ1-2	TRBV7-2	15	NA	NA
CAISESRDTQYF	TGTGCCATCAGTGAGTCGAGAGATACGCAGTATTTT	TRBJ2-3	TRBV10-3	12	NA	NA
CASRWDRSNSPLHF	TGTGCCAGCAGGTGGGACAGGAGTAATTCACCCCTCCACTTT	TRBJ1-6	TRBV6-5	14	NA	TRBD1
CASEFPLTGYNSPLHF	TGTGCATCCGAGTTCCCTCTGACAGGGTATAATTCACCCCTCCACTTT	TRBJ1-6	TRBV30	16	many	TRBD1
CAWTGQGDSPLHF	TGTGCCTGGACGGGACAGGGGGATTCACCCCTCCACTTT	TRBJ1-6	TRBV30	13	NA	TRBD1
CATSRVPVGELFF	TGTGCCACCAGTCGTGTTCCAGTCGGGGAGCTGTTTTTT	TRBJ2-2	TRBV24-1	13	NA	NA
CSASPKTGEAFF	TGCAGTGCTAGTCCGAAGACTGGTGAAGCTTTCTTT	TRBJ1-1	TRBV20-1	12	NA	NA
CASSSWAGSSGANVLTF	TGTGCCAGCAGCTCTTGGGCGGGGTCCTCTGGGGCCAACGTCCTGACTTTC	TRBJ2-6	TRBV5-4	17	NA	NA
CASSLVGTEKNIQYF	TGTGCCAGCAGCTTAGTGGGGACAGAAAAAAACATTCAGTACTTC	TRBJ2-4	TRBV7-9	15	once	TRBD1